The sample holds a few counts of the clone carrying this T cell receptor beta chain. The CDR3 is 16 residues long. Germline CDR1 reads LNHDA; CDR2 reads SQIVND (reference sequence). The germline V and J ends were trimmed by 1 base and 2 bases, with 14 bases remaining between them. TCRdb reprocessed the RT-PCR reads with MiXCR, giving one entry per CDR3 protein. The sample has about 700,000 distinct CDR3 sequences; 13% to 15% are singletons. This chain joins TRBV19 and TRBJ2-5, with D perhaps given as TRBD1 or TRBD2 (6 bases each). Sequenced input: memory CD4+ T cells from blood. This clonotype originated in a female donor in good health, serving as a healthy control. CDR3 amino acids: CASSIVGRTAQETQYF. The CDR3 DNA reads as TGTGCCAGTAGTATAGTTGGGAGGACAGCACAAGAGACCCAGTACTTC.